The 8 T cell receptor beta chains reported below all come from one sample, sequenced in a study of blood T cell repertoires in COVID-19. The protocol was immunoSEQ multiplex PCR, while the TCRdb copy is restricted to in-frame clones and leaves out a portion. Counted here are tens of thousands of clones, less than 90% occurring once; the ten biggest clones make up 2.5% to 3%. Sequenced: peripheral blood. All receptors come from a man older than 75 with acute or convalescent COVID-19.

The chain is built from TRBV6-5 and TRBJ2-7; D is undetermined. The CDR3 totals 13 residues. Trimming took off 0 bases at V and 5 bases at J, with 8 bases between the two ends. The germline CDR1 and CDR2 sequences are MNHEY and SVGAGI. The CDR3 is CASSYSSGDEQYF. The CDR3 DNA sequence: TGTGCCAGCAGTTACTCCTCAGGCGACGAGCAGTACTTC.

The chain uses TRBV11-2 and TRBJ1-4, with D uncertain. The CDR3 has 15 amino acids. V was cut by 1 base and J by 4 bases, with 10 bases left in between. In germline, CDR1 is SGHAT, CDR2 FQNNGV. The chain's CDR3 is CASSLGVRRNEKLFF. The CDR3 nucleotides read TGTGCCAGCAGCTTAGGAGTGCGGCGTAATGAAAAACTGTTTTTT.

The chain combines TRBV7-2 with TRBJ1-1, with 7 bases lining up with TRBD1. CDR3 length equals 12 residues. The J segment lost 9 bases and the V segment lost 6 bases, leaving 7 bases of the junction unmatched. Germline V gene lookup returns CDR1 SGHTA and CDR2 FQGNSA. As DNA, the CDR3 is TGTGCCAGCAGTCTTACAGGGGTAAAAGCTTTCTTT. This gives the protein CASSLTGVKAFF.

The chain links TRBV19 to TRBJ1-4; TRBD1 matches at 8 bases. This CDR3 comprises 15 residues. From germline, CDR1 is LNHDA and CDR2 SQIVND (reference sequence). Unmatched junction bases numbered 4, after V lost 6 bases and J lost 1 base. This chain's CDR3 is CASRPTGGTNEKLFF. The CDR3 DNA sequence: TGTGCCAGTAGACCCACAGGGGGAACTAATGAAAAACTGTTTTTT. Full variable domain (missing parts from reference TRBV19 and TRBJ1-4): DGGITQSPKYLFRKEGQNVTLSCEQNLNHDAMYWYRQDPGQGLRLIYYSQIVNDFQKGDIAEGYSVSREKKESFPLTVTSAQKNPTAFYLCASRPTGGTNEKLFFGSGTQLSVL.

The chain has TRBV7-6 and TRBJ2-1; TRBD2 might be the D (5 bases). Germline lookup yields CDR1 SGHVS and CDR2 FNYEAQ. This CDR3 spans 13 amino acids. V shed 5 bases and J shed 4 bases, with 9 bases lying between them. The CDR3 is CASSASGYNEQFF. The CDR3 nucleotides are TGTGCCAGCAGCGCGAGCGGATACAATGAGCAGTTCTTC.

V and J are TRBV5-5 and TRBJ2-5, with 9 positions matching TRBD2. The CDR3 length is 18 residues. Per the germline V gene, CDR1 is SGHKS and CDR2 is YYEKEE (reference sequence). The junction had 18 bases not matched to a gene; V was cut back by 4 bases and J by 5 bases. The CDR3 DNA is TGTGCCAGCAGCCCACGCCCTCGATCCGGGACTAGCCGGGAGACCCAGTACTTC. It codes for CASSPRPRSGTSRETQYF.

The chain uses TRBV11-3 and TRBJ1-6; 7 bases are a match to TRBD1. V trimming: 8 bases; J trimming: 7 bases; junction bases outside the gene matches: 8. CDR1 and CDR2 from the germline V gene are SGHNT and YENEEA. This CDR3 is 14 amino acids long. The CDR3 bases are TGTGCCAGCGCCCCGGACAGGACGAATTCACCCCTCCACTTT. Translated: CASAPDRTNSPLHF. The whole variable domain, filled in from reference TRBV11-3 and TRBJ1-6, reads EAGVVQSPRYKIIEKKQPVAFWCNPISGHNTLYWYLQNLGQGPELLIRYENEEAVDDSQLPKDRFSAERLKGVDSTLKIQPAELGDSAVYLCASAPDRTNSPLHFGNGTRLTVT.

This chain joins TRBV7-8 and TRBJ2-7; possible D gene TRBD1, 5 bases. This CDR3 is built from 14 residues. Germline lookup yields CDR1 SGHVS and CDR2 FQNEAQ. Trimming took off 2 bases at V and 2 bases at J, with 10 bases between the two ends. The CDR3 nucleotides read TGTGCCAGCAGCTTAATGCAGGGCCCCTACGAGCAGTACTTC. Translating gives CASSLMQGPYEQYF.